This entry features one TCR beta chain sequence. Its specificity is not known. At one end the junction does not follow the germline gene, possibly because of a read error. The data stem from a study of lung T cells in sarcoidosis with Löfgren's syndrome. In germline, CDR1 is LGHDT, CDR2 YNNKEL (reference sequence). The CDR3 has 13 amino acids. TCRdb reanalysed the reads using MiXCR and keeps one entry per CDR3 protein. This sample carries 1,500 to 2,000 distinct CDR3 sequences, around 28% of them seen once, and the ten largest clones take 9.7%. Study observations and caveats: TRAV12-1 and TRBV2 were reportedly most expanded in Löfgren's patients. Paired TRAV12-1/TRBV2 TCRs showed CDR3 homology and preferential pairing. Shared TRAV12-1 and TRBV2 CDR3 motifs were reported across several patients.

Sequenced input: CD4+ T cells from bronchoalveolar lavage. The gene calls are TRBV3-1 and TRBJ2-1; TRBD1 or TRBD2 may be the D gene (5 bases each). The clonotype comes from a human donor with sarcoidosis (Löfgren's syndrome or another form), or a control subject (not recorded which). The CDR3 protein is CASSLSQGVERFF. For the CDR3, the DNA is TGCGCCAGCAGCTTAAGCCAGGGAGTCGAGCGGTTCTTC.